The 30 T cell receptor beta chains listed next were all sequenced from one sample in a study of cytomegalovirus exposure and HLA in healthy donors. PCR employed 60 Vbeta and 13 Jbeta primers. Using immunoSEQ multiplex PCR, the repertoire was profiled, and TCRdb retains in-frame clones only, with some absent. The sample contains about 120,000 clones, around four fifths of which appear only once. Sequencing used PBMCs. Source of these receptors: a man between 60 and 75 years old in good health and CMV-seropositive.

The chain couples TRBV25-1 to TRBJ1-2; 11 nucleotides agree with TRBD1. V was pared by 4 bases and J by 5 bases, with 9 bases of the junction left unmatched. The V gene's germline CDR1 is MGHDK and CDR2 SYGVNS. The CDR3 has 16 residues. CDR3 sequence reads: CASSGIPGQGVYGYTF. DNA of the CDR3: TGTGCCAGCAGTGGGATTCCGGGACAGGGGGTTTATGGCTACACCTTC.

V gene TRBV27 combines with J gene TRBJ1-2; D not resolved. V lost 0 bases, J lost 4 bases, and 15 bases lay in between. Germline values: CDR1 MNHEY, CDR2 SMNVEV (reference sequence). The CDR3 spans 16 residues. CDR3 residues: CASSLSRSVSFYGYTF. The DNA for the CDR3 is TGTGCCAGCAGTTTATCACGGAGCGTGAGCTTCTATGGCTACACCTTC.

Comment on this clone: One end of the junction varies from germline; a read error may be responsible. Other nucleotide sequences from this sample produce the same CDR3. The V and J genes are TRBV5-6 and TRBJ1-1; D not certain. This CDR3 comprises 13 residues. Germline V gives CDR1 SGHDT, CDR2 YYEEEE. Here the CDR3 DNA reads TGCGCCAGCAGCTTAGGCGGAAACACTGAAGCTTTCTTT. Translation: CASSLGGNTEAFF.

This clone has only a few counts. The gene calls are TRBV30 and TRBJ2-1, with 7 positions matching TRBD1. This CDR3 region has 14 residues. The germline V gene encodes CDR1 GTSNPN and CDR2 SVGIG (reference sequence). V shed 0 bases and J 9 bases; nucleotides not matched to a gene: 8. CDR3 amino acids: CAWSVITGEGEQFF. The CDR3, as DNA: TGTGCCTGGAGTGTAATTACAGGGGAAGGTGAGCAGTTCTTC.

This clone was recorded once. The V call is TRBV7-9, the J call TRBJ2-1; the D gene is possibly TRBD1 (5 bases). Trimming left V 5 bases short and J 5 bases short, with 13 bases between. This CDR3 spans 14 amino acids. Germline V CDR1 and CDR2: SEHNR, FQNEAQ (reference sequence). The CDR3 reads CASSRTDSNNEQFF. The CDR3 DNA sequence: TGTGCCAGCAGCCGAACCGACAGTAACAATGAGCAGTTCTTC.

V usage is TRBV5-1 and J usage is TRBJ2-1, with TRBD2 identical over 11 bases. The CDR3 runs to 16 residues. The germline V gene has CDR1 SGHRS and CDR2 YFSETQ. Losses at the gene ends were 4 bases for V and 0 bases for J; bases not matched to a gene: 3. The CDR3 sequence is CASSTTSGSSYNEQFF. The DNA of the CDR3 is TGCGCCAGCAGCACCACTAGCGGGAGCTCCTACAATGAGCAGTTCTTC.

Notes on this clone: The junction shows a germline mismatch at one end, possibly a read error. The chain joins TRBV28 to TRBJ1-3; 8 bases fit TRBD1. The CDR3 has 16 residues. Germline V gene data show CDR1 as MDHEN and CDR2 as SYDVKM. The CDR3 reads CASGLGTGDHRNTIYF. DNA of the CDR3: TGTGCCAGCGGTTTGGGGACAGGCGATCACAGAAACACCATATATTTT. Combining the CDR3 with reference TRBV28 and TRBJ1-3 gives the whole variable domain DVKVTQSSRYLVKRTGEKVFLECVQDMDHENMFWYRQDPGLGLRLIYFSYDVKMKEKGDIPEGYSVSREKKERFSLILESASTNQTSMYLCASGLGTGDHRNTIYFGEGSWLTVV.

The V call is TRBV7-6, the J call TRBJ1-1; weak D call: TRBD1 (6 bases). CDR3 length equals 15 residues. Trimming shortened V by 5 bases and J by 1 base, and 14 bases separated the two germline ends. Germline V gives CDR1 SGHVS, CDR2 FNYEAQ. This CDR3 reads CASSLFGTQNTEAFF. The CDR3 DNA reads TGTGCCAGCAGCCTATTTGGGACACAGAACACTGAAGCTTTCTTT.

The chain recombines TRBV30 with TRBJ2-3; tentative D call: TRBD1 (8 bases). The V end lost 5 bases, the J end lost 4 bases, and 16 bases lay between the germline ends. Per germline, CDR1 GTSNPN and CDR2 SVGIG (reference sequence). The CDR3 is 14 residues long. DNA for the CDR3: TGTGCCTGGGTTGACAGGGGAGGGGCAGATACGCAGTATTTT. This encodes CAWVDRGGADTQYF.

The gene calls are TRBV28 and TRBJ2-1; no firm D call. This CDR3 spans 17 amino acids. The V and J ends lost 6 bases and 0 bases respectively, with 18 bases between them. CDR1 is MDHEN, CDR2 SYDVKM, per germline. CDR3 DNA sequence: TGTGCCAGCAGACCGAACCCTCAAGCTGGCTCCTACAATGAGCAGTTCTTC. Translation: CASRPNPQAGSYNEQFF.

The chain couples TRBV19 to TRBJ1-2, with 9 bases aligning to TRBD1. Germline V gives CDR1 LNHDA, CDR2 SQIVND (reference sequence). The CDR3 loop spans 15 amino acids. Germline trimming cut 4 bases from V and 6 bases from J; bases unmatched to any gene: 9. In DNA form, the CDR3 reads TGTGCCAGTAGTAGAACCGGGACAGGGAATCATGGCTACACCTTC. Amino acids: CASSRTGTGNHGYTF.

The chain combines TRBV10-3 with TRBJ1-6, with TRBD1 matching 9 bases. V was clipped by 9 bases and J by 5 bases; unmatched bases: 2. The CDR3 runs 13 residues. CDR1 is ENHRY, CDR2 SYGVKD, per germline. CDR3 sequence (DNA): TGTGCCATACAGGGGGCGAATAATTCACCCCTCCACTTT. Its translation: CAIQGANNSPLHF.

The rearrangement joins TRBV29-1 to TRBJ2-1; 12 bases map to TRBD2. The trim removed 3 bases at V and 12 bases at J, leaving 18 bases unmatched. CDR3 length: 17 amino acids. Germline V CDR1 and CDR2: SQVTM, ANQGSEA. CDR3 region: CSVDEAHGLAGSDGQFF. DNA for the CDR3: TGCAGCGTTGATGAGGCACACGGACTAGCGGGATCTGATGGGCAGTTCTTC.

The rearrangement uses TRBV18 and TRBJ1-1; D call uncertain. Germline-derived CDR1 and CDR2 are KGHSH and LQKENI. The CDR3 extends over 16 amino acids. The ends were cut back, 4 bases at V and 1 base at J, with 16 bases in the middle. CDR3 loop: CASSLTQWEANTEAFF. DNA of the CDR3: TGTGCCAGCTCACTAACTCAGTGGGAGGCGAACACTGAAGCTTTCTTT.

The CDR3 loop is CASSERSGYEQYF. In DNA, the CDR3 is TGTGCCAGCAGTGAGAGGAGCGGGTACGAGCAGTACTTC. The chain recombines TRBV27 with TRBJ2-7; a possible D gene is TRBD2 (6 bases). Trimming removed 5 bases from V and 4 bases from J, with 12 bases in between. Germline-derived CDR1 and CDR2 are MNHEY and SMNVEV (reference sequence). The CDR3 contains 13 residues.

This sequence joins TRBV5-1 and TRBJ2-1, with D perhaps matching TRBD1 (6 bases). CDR1 and CDR2 from the germline V gene are SGHRS and YFSETQ. V lost 4 bases and J 4 bases, leaving 18 bases between the germline ends. The CDR3 length is 16 residues. Here the CDR3 reads CASSPQETGGYNEQFF. Here the CDR3 DNA reads TGCGCCAGCAGCCCACAAGAGACAGGAGGTTACAATGAGCAGTTCTTC.

The chain uses TRBV9 and TRBJ2-2; TRBD2 agrees at 10 bases. J gave up 2 bases and V 1 base, and 2 bases lay outside the gene matches. The CDR3 consists of 16 residues. Germline V gene sequence: CDR1 SGDLS, CDR2 YYNGEE. CDR3 DNA sequence: TGTGCCAGCAGCGTAACTAGCGGGATTAACACCGGGGAGCTGTTTTTT. Protein product: CASSVTSGINTGELFF.

The chain couples TRBV6-5 to TRBJ1-5; D uncertain. V was pared by 4 bases and J by 6 bases, with 10 bases between. This CDR3 contains 13 residues. The germline V gene has CDR1 MNHEY and CDR2 SVGAGI. CDR3 coding DNA: TGTGCCAGCAGTTTAACGATGAGTCAGCCCCAGCATTTT. It codes for CASSLTMSQPQHF.

The CDR3 sequence is CASSLAGTGYEQYF. The CDR3 nucleotides are TGTGCCAGCAGCTTAGCAGGGACAGGGTACGAGCAGTACTTC. The V call is TRBV7-2, the J call TRBJ2-7; 9 positions agree with TRBD1. The trim removed 0 bases at V and 4 bases at J, leaving 1 base unmatched. The CDR3 totals 14 residues. Germline values: CDR1 SGHTA, CDR2 FQGNSA.

This clone showed up just a few times. The likely explanation is a read error, given a far larger clone one base away. At the DNA level, this CDR3 is encoded by other sequences in the same sample as well. This chain joins TRBV4-1 and TRBJ1-1; D is unclear. Germline-derived CDR1 and CDR2 are MGHRA and YSYEKL. The ends were cut back, 5 bases at V and 4 bases at J, with 5 bases in the middle. The CDR3 is 11 residues long. The CDR3 region is CASSFSTEAFF. The CDR3 region has the DNA TGCGCCAGCAGCTTCAGCACTGAAGCTTTCTTT.

DNA of the CDR3: TGTGCCAGCAGTTTATACCCCGGGACAGGGTCCGGGGAGCTGTTTTTT. Translation: CASSLYPGTGSGELFF. The chain is built from TRBV6-5 and TRBJ2-2, with TRBD1 identical over 9 bases. V was clipped by 4 bases and J by 6 bases; unmatched bases: 9. CDR1 is MNHEY and CDR2 is SVGAGI in the germline V gene. CDR3 length: 16 residues.

V and J are TRBV27 and TRBJ2-2; 13 nucleotides line up with TRBD2. Germline loops: CDR1 MNHEY, CDR2 SMNVEV (reference sequence). The CDR3 length is 18 residues. V dropped 2 bases and J dropped 3; count of bases not matched to a gene: 6. The CDR3 is CASSLRGTSGIYTGELFF. CDR3 in DNA: TGTGCCAGCAGTTTACGCGGGACTAGCGGGATCTACACCGGGGAGCTGTTTTTT.

This sequence joins TRBV2 and TRBJ1-3, with a tentative D call TRBD1 (5 bases). The CDR3 length is 14 residues. V was shortened by 6 bases and J by 2 bases, with 11 bases between the two germline ends. The germline CDR1 and CDR2 sequences are SNHLY and FYNNEI. CDR3 region: CASRTGTTGNTIYF. Here the CDR3 DNA reads TGTGCCAGCAGGACCGGGACTACTGGAAACACCATATATTTT.

The gene calls are TRBV5-1 and TRBJ2-1; tentatively, D is TRBD2 (5 bases). The CDR3 is made up of 12 amino acids. Trimming took 0 bases from V and 10 from J, leaving 8 bases between them. Germline V gene data show CDR1 as SGHRS and CDR2 as YFSETQ. The CDR3 loop reads CASSLVLAEQFF. CDR3 in DNA: TGCGCCAGCAGCTTGGTGTTAGCGGAGCAGTTCTTC.

J is TRBJ1-5 and V is TRBV6-6; no clear D gene. This CDR3 comprises 16 residues. Germline V gene data show CDR1 as MNHNY and CDR2 as SVGAGI (reference sequence). V was shortened by 0 bases and J by 4 bases, with 13 bases between the two germline ends. Here the CDR3 reads CASSYSIQLQNQPQHF. DNA for the CDR3: TGTGCCAGCAGTTACTCGATACAGCTCCAAAATCAGCCCCAGCATTTT.

This clone showed up just a few times. The rearrangement uses TRBV4-2 and TRBJ2-7, with 8 bases fitting TRBD1. J was trimmed by 2 bases and V by 0 bases; bases with no gene match: 3. The CDR3 sequence is 15 residues long. The germline gives CDR1 LGHNA, CDR2 YNFKEQ. The CDR3 loop reads CASSQERTGTYEQYF. CDR3 bases: TGTGCCAGCAGCCAAGAGCGGACAGGGACCTACGAGCAGTACTTC.

The rearrangement joins TRBV18 to TRBJ2-7; TRBD1 matches 7 bases. Germline V lookup: CDR1 KGHSH, CDR2 LQKENI. This CDR3 is 15 amino acids long. The trim removed 3 bases at V and 0 bases at J, leaving 5 bases unmatched. CDR3 region: CASSPADRASYEQYF. CDR3 nucleotides: TGTGCCAGCTCACCCGCCGACAGGGCCTCCTACGAGCAGTACTTC.

The CDR3: CATSLPGKGEGYGYTF. Written as DNA, the CDR3 is TGTGCCACCAGCTTGCCAGGGAAAGGGGAGGGCTATGGCTACACCTTC. J is TRBJ1-2 and V is TRBV15; tentative D call: TRBD1 (5 bases). The CDR3 extends over 16 amino acids. V was clipped by 5 bases and J by 4 bases, with 20 bases between them. The V gene's germline CDR1 is LNHNV and CDR2 YYDKDF (reference sequence). Together with reference TRBV15 and TRBJ1-2, the CDR3 gives the full variable domain: DAMVIQNPRYQVTQFGKPVTLSCSQTLNHNVMYWYQQKSSQAPKLLFHYYDKDFNNEADTPDNFQSRRPNTSFCFLDIRSPGLGDTAMYLCATSLPGKGEGYGYTFGSGTRLTVV.

This clone was seen just once. The rearrangement joins TRBV5-1 to TRBJ2-1; the D gene is possibly TRBD1 (6 bases). The CDR3 has 14 amino acids. The germline V and J ends were trimmed by 0 bases and 7 bases, with 11 bases remaining between them. CDR1 SGHRS and CDR2 YFSETQ come from the germline V gene. This CDR3 is CASSLGQGLNEQFF. In DNA form, the CDR3 reads TGCGCCAGCAGCTTGGGTCAGGGGCTGAATGAGCAGTTCTTC. The variable domain in full, completed from reference TRBV5-1 and TRBJ2-1, reads KAGVTQTPRYLIKTRGQQVTLSCSPISGHRSVSWYQQTPGQGLQFLFEYFSETQRNKGNFPGRFSGRQFSNSRSEMNVSTLELGDSALYLCASSLGQGLNEQFFGPGTRLTVL.

J is TRBJ1-5 and V is TRBV28; D is perhaps TRBD1 (5 bases). The V gene's germline CDR1 is MDHEN and CDR2 SYDVKM. Trimming pared 5 bases from V and 11 bases from J, leaving 19 bases between. This CDR3 comprises 14 residues. In DNA, the CDR3 is TGTGCCAGCAGTGCGCCGGGGGAGGGATTGACCCAGCATTTT. Translating it yields CASSAPGEGLTQHF.